This T cell receptor (beta chain) originates from a study of T cell responses to AZD1222 COVID-19 vaccine. Assay: immunoSEQ multiplex PCR; the TCRdb copy retains only in-frame clones and omits some. The sample consists of under 200,000 clones, about 90% of them appearing once. Germline CDR1 is LGHDT and CDR2 is YNNKEL (reference sequence). The length of the CDR3 is 16 residues. V lost 0 bases and J 6 bases, leaving 14 bases between the germline ends. The receptor comes from an adult in good health. V usage is TRBV3-1 (or the pseudogene TRBV3-2) and J usage is TRBJ1-4; no definite D call. The material was peripheral blood, obtained on day 0 of AZD1222 vaccination. The CDR3 nucleotides are TGTGCCAGCAGCCAAGACTCGGGCAGATCTTATGAAAAACTGTTTTTT. Encoded protein: CASSQDSGRSYEKLFF.